These T cell receptor beta chains were read from a single sample in a study of blood T cell repertoires in COVID-19. Sequenced by immunoSEQ multiplex PCR; TCRdb stores in-frame clones only, minus some. The data hold approximately 440,000 clones, with about 90% observed a single time. Sequencing was performed on PBMCs or T cells enriched from blood (not recorded which). Source of these receptors: a young woman who had recovered from COVID-19. Both conserved end residues are part of each CDR3. A D gene is named only where the DNA matches it firmly. Clone size, where shown, is once, few, many, or a class for clones that have expanded.

CDR3 DNA | CDR3 protein | D gene | J gene | clone size | V gene
TGTGCCAGCAGTCCAGACAGCGGGGGCTCACCCCTCCACTTT | CASSPDSGGSPLHF | . | TRBJ1-6 | few | TRBV6-5
TGTGCCAGCACCTGGGACATTCCCTACTCACCCCTCCACTTT | CASTWDIPYSPLHF | . | TRBJ1-6 | . | TRBV28
TGCGCCAGCAGCCAAGAAGGAACAGGACGAAACATTCAGTACTTC | CASSQEGTGRNIQYF | . | TRBJ2-4 | . | TRBV4-1
TGTGCCAGCAGCGTTCTCGCAGGGCCCCAGGATGCTTTCTTT | CASSVLAGPQDAFF | . | TRBJ1-1 | . | TRBV9
TGTGCCAGCAGTCATAGGGGACAGCAGAACACTGAAGCTTTCTTT | CASSHRGQQNTEAFF | TRBD1 | TRBJ1-1 | . | TRBV6-5
TGTGCCAGCTCACCCCTTGGGGGGGAAGGAGAAAAACTGTTTTTT | CASSPLGGEGEKLFF | . | TRBJ1-4 | . | TRBV18
TGTGCCAGCAGCCCCGACCGGGGGGACGGAAACACCATATATTTT | CASSPDRGDGNTIYF | . | TRBJ1-3 | . | TRBV7-8
TGTGCCAGCTCTCGACAGGGGGTAGGCAATCAGCCCCAGCATTTT | CASSRQGVGNQPQHF | TRBD1 | TRBJ1-5 | many | TRBV2
TGTGCCACCAGCCCCCATGGACAGGGCTGGACTGAAGCTTTCTTT | CATSPHGQGWTEAFF | TRBD1 | TRBJ1-1 | . | TRBV15
TGTGCCAGCAGCCCGCCTGAGCGGGGGGGCAGTGAGCAGTTCTTC | CASSPPERGGSEQFF | TRBD2 | TRBJ2-1 | once | TRBV7-8
TGTGCCAGCAGCTTAGGAGGGGGAGTAAGCAATCAGCCCCAGCATTTT | CASSLGGGVSNQPQHF | . | TRBJ1-5 | . | TRBV7-2
TGCAGCGTTGAAGGCAGGGCTAACACTGAAGCTTTCTTT | CSVEGRANTEAFF | . | TRBJ1-1 | . | TRBV29-1
TGCGCCAGCAGCCGTTTGCAGGGCACTGAAGCTTTCTTT | CASSRLQGTEAFF | . | TRBJ1-1 | . | TRBV4-1
TGCGCCAGCAGCTTGGACCCGCAGGGTGGGGATACGCAGTATTTT | CASSLDPQGGDTQYF | . | TRBJ2-3 | . | TRBV5-1
TGTGCCAGCAGTGAATCCGAGTTTGGAGAGACCCAGTACTTC | CASSESEFGETQYF | . | TRBJ2-5 | . | TRBV25-1
TGTGCCTGGAGTACAGACAGGAATTCACCCCTCCACTTT | CAWSTDRNSPLHF | . | TRBJ1-6 | few | TRBV30
TGCGCCAGCAGTACTGGACTAGCGGGGGCCACAGATACGCAGTATTTT | CASSTGLAGATDTQYF | TRBD2 | TRBJ2-3 | . | TRBV5-1
TGTGCCAGCAGCCCCGAGCCTAACAGGGTTGACACTGAAGCTTTCTTT | CASSPEPNRVDTEAFF | . | TRBJ1-1 | . | TRBV7-6
TGTGCCAGCAGCCCACCGGGACAATCGAGAATTAAAAACTATGGCTACACCTTC | CASSPPGQSRIKNYGYTF | . | TRBJ1-2 | . | TRBV4-2
TGTGCCATCGCGACAGGGGGCGCGGGGGAAAAACTGTTTTTT | CAIATGGAGEKLFF | TRBD1 | TRBJ1-4 | . | TRBV10-3
TGTGCCAGCAGCTCTCAGGGGTGGGGCACTGAAGCTTTCTTT | CASSSQGWGTEAFF | . | TRBJ1-1 | . | TRBV7-2
TGCGCCAGCAGCCAAGAAGGGGACTTGAGAGGTGGCTACACCTTC | CASSQEGDLRGGYTF | . | TRBJ1-2 | . | TRBV4-1
TGTGCCAGCAGCTTCGAGCGGGGGGGCATCAATGAGCAGTTCTTC | CASSFERGGINEQFF | TRBD2 | TRBJ2-1 | . | TRBV7-9
TGTGCCAGCAGTGTACAGTCGAGCAATCAGCCCCAGCATTTT | CASSVQSSNQPQHF | . | TRBJ1-5 | . | TRBV2
TGTGCCAGCAGTCCCCTCCGGACGGCCTCGGGGGAGACCCAGTACTTC | CASSPLRTASGETQYF | . | TRBJ2-5 | once | TRBV28
TGTGCCAGCTCACCTTACAGGGAAGGGTCCTATGGCTACACCTTC | CASSPYREGSYGYTF | . | TRBJ1-2 | . | TRBV18
TGTGCCTGGGGGGACGGGAGGGACGAGCAGTACTTC | CAWGDGRDEQYF | TRBD2 | TRBJ2-7 | . | TRBV30
TGTGCCAGCAGTTCCCCGGGACAGGCCTCCTACGAGCAGTACTTC | CASSSPGQASYEQYF | TRBD1 | TRBJ2-7 | . | TRBV6-5
TGTGCCTGGAGTGTTTATTCCGGGGCCTACGAGCAGTACTTC | CAWSVYSGAYEQYF | . | TRBJ2-7 | . | TRBV30
TGTGCCAGCAGCGTAGGAATCTCGGGGGGGGCCACCGGGGAGCTGTTTTTT | CASSVGISGGATGELFF | TRBD2 | TRBJ2-2 | . | TRBV9
TGTGCCAGTAGTATTAGACTAGCGGGGGGAGATACGCAGTATTTT | CASSIRLAGGDTQYF | TRBD2 | TRBJ2-3 | . | TRBV19
TGTGCCAGTAGTATAGGGATCACAGGGGGCGAGCAGTTCTTC | CASSIGITGGEQFF | TRBD1 | TRBJ2-1 | . | TRBV19
TGTGCCAGCAGTTTAGCGGGGGGAACTGGAAACACCATATATTTT | CASSLAGGTGNTIYF | . | TRBJ1-3 | . | TRBV28
TGTGCCATCAGTGAGTCAGGGGGCCCGTCGCAGTACTTC | CAISESGGPSQYF | TRBD1 | TRBJ2-7 | . | TRBV10-3
TGTGCCAGCAGTCACCATCTGGGTCAGGGGGAGACCCAGTACTTC | CASSHHLGQGETQYF | . | TRBJ2-5 | . | TRBV5-5
TGTGCCAGCAGTGAAGCGACAGTTCAAGAGACCCAGTACTTC | CASSEATVQETQYF | . | TRBJ2-5 | . | TRBV2
TGTGCCAGCAGCTTGGATGTAGTGGGGCCCACTGAAGCTTTCTTT | CASSLDVVGPTEAFF | . | TRBJ1-1 | few | TRBV5-5
TGTGCCAGCAGACAGGGGGACTATGGCTACACCTTC | CASRQGDYGYTF | TRBD1 | TRBJ1-2 | . | TRBV28
TGTGCCAGCCAAACCCAAAGCGGAGGCCCCTACACCTTC | CASQTQSGGPYTF | . | TRBJ1-2 | . | TRBV12-3/TRBV12-4
TGTGCCACCACACCCAGGGACAGGGTGGAAGTGGGGACTGAAGCTTTCTTT | CATTPRDRVEVGTEAFF | TRBD1 | TRBJ1-1 | . | TRBV15
TGTGCCAGCAGTGAACCCATCCCCGGGACAGGGAATGAGCAGTTCTTC | CASSEPIPGTGNEQFF | TRBD1 | TRBJ2-1 | . | TRBV2
TGTGCCTGGAGTGAGCTCTACTATGGCTACACCTTC | CAWSELYYGYTF | . | TRBJ1-2 | . | TRBV30
TGTGCCTGGAGGGACACCCCCTACGAGCAGTACTTC | CAWRDTPYEQYF | . | TRBJ2-7 | . | TRBV30
TGTGCCTGGAGTGTAGGGGGGGGGAAGGAGGATGAGCAGTTCTTC | CAWSVGGGKEDEQFF | . | TRBJ2-1 | . | TRBV30
TGTGCCAGCAGCCCCGAAAGGGGGGGCGTATTGTTTTTT | CASSPERGGVLFF | . | TRBJ1-4 | . | TRBV11-2
TGTGCCAGCAGCGTAGACGGGGGCTCTGGAAACACCATATATTTT | CASSVDGGSGNTIYF | . | TRBJ1-3 | . | TRBV9
TGTGCCAGCAGCTCCCCCGAGGAGCCCGATACGCAGTATTTT | CASSSPEEPDTQYF | . | TRBJ2-3 | once | TRBV7-9
TGCAGTGCTAGAGCCGACACTGAAGCTTTCTTT | CSARADTEAFF | . | TRBJ1-1 | . | TRBV20-1
TGTGCCAGCTCACTATCAGGAGGAGAGACCCAGTACTTC | CASSLSGGETQYF | . | TRBJ2-5 | . | TRBV18
TGTGCCAGCAGTTCCCTGGAGGGTTCGGTTCGGGAGACCCAGTACTTC | CASSSLEGSVRETQYF | . | TRBJ2-5 | . | TRBV6-5
TGTGCCAGCAGTTTATCCGTAGCGGGGGGGAAAGAGACCCAGTACTTC | CASSLSVAGGKETQYF | TRBD2 | TRBJ2-5 | . | TRBV27